The 13 T cell receptor beta chains given below trace back to one sample, sequenced in a study of shared clonotypes between healthy human individuals. The protocol was immunoSEQ multiplex PCR, while the TCRdb copy is restricted to in-frame clones and leaves out a portion. The sample lists about 2.4 million clones, 80% to 95% occurring once. The sample consisted of naive CD4+ T cells from PBMCs. The sample's subset: CD45RA+ positively selected. Receptor source: a young man in good health. Some clones in this sample may be carry-over from other donors' samples.

The chain combines TRBV7-9 with TRBJ1-1, with D perhaps TRBD1 (6 bases). CDR1 is SEHNR and CDR2 is FQNEAQ in the germline V gene (reference sequence). This CDR3 has 14 amino acids. The V and J ends lost 3 bases and 6 bases respectively, with 14 bases between them. The CDR3 reads CASSLATGHPEAFF. The CDR3 DNA follows: TGTGCCAGCAGCTTGGCCACAGGGCACCCTGAAGCTTTCTTT.

V usage is TRBV6-5 and J usage is TRBJ2-1, with 8 bases matching TRBD2. The V gene's germline CDR1 is MNHEY and CDR2 SVGAGI. The CDR3 has 16 residues. V gave up 4 bases and J gave up 9 bases; unmatched junction bases: 14. The CDR3 bases are TGTGCCAGCAGTTCGCGACTAGCGACGGGGTATAGTGAGCAGTTCTTC. It yields the protein CASSSRLATGYSEQFF.

The V call is TRBV10-3, the J call TRBJ1-5, with 10 positions matching TRBD1. The V gene's germline CDR1 is ENHRY and CDR2 SYGVKD. The CDR3 length is 17 residues. With 3 bases clipped from V and 5 bases from J, the junction kept 10 bases outside the gene matches. CDR3 nucleotides: TGTGCCATCAGTGATAGATTTGCGGGACAGGGGTATCAGCCCCAGCATTTT. Its protein is CAISDRFAGQGYQPQHF.

The rearrangement links TRBV7-2 to TRBJ1-5; TRBD1 aligns across 7 bases. J lost 9 bases, V lost 5 bases, and 10 bases had no gene match. The CDR3 contains 14 residues. Per germline, CDR1 SGHTA and CDR2 FQGNSA. The CDR3 is CASSTRQGLGPQHF. CDR3 bases: TGTGCCAGCAGCACTCGACAGGGCCTAGGGCCCCAGCATTTT.

The rearrangement uses TRBV6-6 and TRBJ1-1; TRBD1 matches 7 bases. This CDR3 contains 14 residues. The J segment lost 0 bases and the V segment lost 6 bases, leaving 4 bases of the junction unmatched. The germline CDR1 and CDR2 sequences are MNHNY and SVGAGI (reference sequence). The CDR3 protein is CASRTGSLNTEAFF. In DNA, the CDR3 is TGTGCCAGCAGGACAGGGTCCCTGAACACTGAAGCTTTCTTT.

J is TRBJ1-4 and V is TRBV5-1; unclear D gene. The CDR3 is 14 residues long. CDR1 and CDR2 from the germline V gene are SGHRS and YFSETQ. V was cut by 4 bases and J by 8 bases, with 15 bases left in between. CDR3 residues: CASSPGNLGEKLFF. The DNA of the CDR3 is TGCGCCAGCAGCCCCGGGAACCTAGGAGAAAAACTGTTTTTT.

The J gene is TRBJ2-2, the V gene TRBV9; 13 bases map to TRBD2. Trimming removed 2 bases from V and 6 bases from J; junction bases left unmatched: 7. This CDR3 has 17 amino acids. Germline loops: CDR1 SGDLS, CDR2 YYNGEE. CDR3 DNA sequence: TGTGCCAGCAGCGTTAGGACTAGCGGGAGAGGGGCCGGGGAGCTGTTTTTT. This gives the protein CASSVRTSGRGAGELFF.

The count of this clone is one. V and J are TRBV9 and TRBJ1-1; D unresolved. This CDR3 is 16 amino acids long. Deletions cut 4 bases from V and 4 bases from J, with 20 bases between. Germline-derived CDR1 and CDR2 are SGDLS and YYNGEE. The CDR3 DNA follows: TGTGCCAGCAGCCTGACGGGGTCCGACCCAACCACTGAAGCTTTCTTT. Translated: CASSLTGSDPTTEAFF.

The chain employs TRBV5-1 and TRBJ1-2; D not certain. Germline values: CDR1 SGHRS, CDR2 YFSETQ. The CDR3 covers 15 residues. Trimming left V 1 base short and J 1 base short, with 11 bases between. CDR3 DNA sequence: TGCGCCAGCAGCTTGAACACAGTGCTTAACTATGGCTACACCTTC. Amino acid sequence: CASSLNTVLNYGYTF.

The J gene is TRBJ1-4, the V gene TRBV28; 8 bases fit TRBD1. CDR1 is MDHEN, CDR2 SYDVKM, per germline. Trimming cost V 8 bases and J 14 bases; bases outside gene matches: 13. The CDR3 runs 13 residues. The CDR3 DNA is TGTGCCAGCGGGACAGGACCTCCGAATGGGCTGTTTTTT. Translation gives CASGTGPPNGLFF.

This clone was seen more than once but under ten times. Other DNA variants within this sample encode the same CDR3. This chain connects TRBV6-1 to TRBJ2-7; 7 bases align to TRBD1. The CDR3 loop spans 14 amino acids. J lost 2 bases, V lost 0 bases, and 1 base had no gene match. Germline-derived CDR1 and CDR2 are MNHNS and SASEGT. The CDR3 protein is CASSEAGTAYEQYF. The CDR3 coding sequence is TGTGCCAGCAGTGAAGCCGGGACAGCCTACGAGCAGTACTTC.

This clone was observed a single time. The rearrangement uses TRBV27 and TRBJ1-1; D is unresolved. The ends were cut back, 4 bases at V and 3 bases at J, with 9 bases in the middle. Germline V gene sequence: CDR1 MNHEY, CDR2 SMNVEV (reference sequence). The CDR3 has 13 residues. This CDR3 is CASSSFWDTEAFF. CDR3 in DNA: TGTGCCAGCAGTTCCTTTTGGGACACTGAAGCTTTCTTT.

J is TRBJ1-5 and V is TRBV28; a weak D match, TRBD1 (5 bases). The germline V gene encodes CDR1 MDHEN and CDR2 SYDVKM. Trimming left V 3 bases short and J 6 bases short, with 15 bases between. The CDR3 is made up of 15 amino acids. Here the CDR3 DNA reads TGTGCCAGCAGTTTCCGGGGCGGGGTGTTTCAGCCCCAGCATTTT. Its protein product is CASSFRGGVFQPQHF.